The rows below give T cell receptor beta chains drawn from one sample of a study of CD8 T cells in ankylosing spondylitis. TCRdb re-called the 5' RACE reads with MiXCR, one entry per CDR3 protein. The data contain roughly 220,000 distinct CDR3 sequences, about 16% of them singletons. The specimen was blood, either unsorted or a sorted T cell fraction (not recorded which). The receptors stem from a male donor with ankylosing spondylitis. Both conserved end residues are part of each CDR3. A D gene is named only where the DNA matches it firmly. Clone size is not always given. Where it is, it says once, few, many or a class for expanded clones.

clone_size d_call j_call v_call cdr3_nt cdr3_aa
few TRBD1 TRBJ1-1 TRBV9 TGTGCCAGCAGCGCCCTGACAGGGAAGGCTGAAGCTTTCTTT CASSALTGKAEAFF
few . TRBJ1-4 TRBV6-1 TGTGCCAGCAGTCCCGGACCAGGGGCTGGAGGGGAAAAACTGTTTTTT CASSPGPGAGGEKLFF
. . TRBJ2-7 TRBV20-1 TGCAGTGCTAGAGAGGAAAGACAGGACCCCTACGAGCAGTACTTC CSAREERQDPYEQYF
. TRBD1 TRBJ1-1 TRBV7-9 TGTGCCAGCAGCTTAGTAGACAGGGCCGGAACTGAAGCTTTCTTT CASSLVDRAGTEAFF
few TRBD2 TRBJ2-1 TRBV28 TGTGCCACCACCCTAGCGGGAGGACGCAATGAGCAGTTCTTC CATTLAGGRNEQFF
. . TRBJ2-1 TRBV6-6 TGTGCCAGCAGTCTATCATACTCGGGTGAGCAGTTCTTC CASSLSYSGEQFF
few . TRBJ1-3 TRBV5-8 TGTGCCAGCAGCTTGTCGGGAGACGGAAACACCATATATTTT CASSLSGDGNTIYF
few TRBD1 TRBJ2-5 TRBV7-9 TGTGCCAGCAGACCAACAGGGGGCGAAGAGACCCAGTACTTC CASRPTGGEETQYF
. . TRBJ2-2 TRBV20-1 TGCAGTGCTAGAGTCCTAAACACCGGGGAGCTGTTTTTT CSARVLNTGELFF
. . TRBJ1-1 TRBV6-2/TRBV6-3 TGTGCCAGCAGTTACCTGGTGAGAGACTTGGGGAACACTGAAGCTTTCTTT CASSYLVRDLGNTEAFF
. . TRBJ1-5 TRBV5-6 TGTGCCAGCAGCTCCCACAATCAGCCCCAGCATTTT CASSSHNQPQHF
. . TRBJ1-2 TRBV4-1 TGCGCCAGCAGCCAAGAGCAGGCAAGTTATGGCTACACCTTC CASSQEQASYGYTF
few TRBD1 TRBJ2-7 TRBV27 TGTGCCACAATTGACAGGGCGACCTACGAGCAGTACTTC CATIDRATYEQYF
many TRBD1 TRBJ2-3 TRBV5-1 TGCGCCAGCAGCCAGTGGACAGGGGGACTCACAGATACGCAGTATTTT CASSQWTGGLTDTQYF
many . TRBJ2-1 TRBV5-1 TGCGCCAGCAGCCACCCAGGCAGCTCCTACAATGAGCAGTTCTTC CASSHPGSSYNEQFF
few . TRBJ2-5 TRBV28 TGTGCCAGCAGTAGCTCCCGGACAGCACAAGAGACCCAGTACTTC CASSSSRTAQETQYF
. . TRBJ2-3 TRBV7-2 TGTGCCAGCAGCTTAGGTAACGGGAGCCCAGCCACAGATACGCAGTATTTT CASSLGNGSPATDTQYF
. . TRBJ2-5 TRBV12-3/TRBV12-4 TGTGCCAGCAGACCTCCTAGCATGGAGACCCAGTACTTC CASRPPSMETQYF
many . TRBJ2-3 TRBV24-1 TGTGCCACCCCCATCATGAGTTCTTTCACGGATACGCAGTATTTT CATPIMSSFTDTQYF
. . TRBJ2-1 TRBV2 TGTGCCAGACTGGAAAAACAGGGGCAGTTCTTC CARLEKQGQFF
. . TRBJ2-3 TRBV19 TGTGCCAGTAGTCCTCGTCCGGGACTAGATACGCAGTATTTT CASSPRPGLDTQYF
. . TRBJ1-1 TRBV7-9 TGTGCCAGCAGCTTAGATTTGGGGAACACTGAAGCTTTCTTT CASSLDLGNTEAFF
few . TRBJ1-5 TRBV5-6 TGTGCCAGCAGCTTGGCTCTTCTGGGGAATCAGCCCCAGCATTTT CASSLALLGNQPQHF
. . TRBJ2-2 TRBV7-9 TGTGCCAGCAGCTTACTGAGTCCGGACGGGGAGCTGTTTTTT CASSLLSPDGELFF
few . TRBJ2-1 TRBV9 TGTGCCAGCAGCGTCCCCGGTAATGAGCAGTTCTTC CASSVPGNEQFF
few TRBD1 TRBJ2-7 TRBV20-1 TGCAGTGCTTTGGACAGGGGTGACGAGCAGTACTTC CSALDRGDEQYF
. . TRBJ2-7 TRBV5-1 TGCGCCAGCAGCTTGGACAGGGTTGACGAGCAGTACTTC CASSLDRVDEQYF
many TRBD2 TRBJ2-7 TRBV12-3/TRBV12-4 TGTGCCAGCTCGGGACCTAGCGGCTACGAGCAGTACTTC CASSGPSGYEQYF
. . TRBJ2-3 TRBV6-1 TGTGCCAGCAACCTGGACAAGGGAAGCACAGATACGCAGTATTTT CASNLDKGSTDTQYF
. TRBD2 TRBJ2-1 TRBV7-2 TGTGCCAGCAGCCCAGCGGGAGATCCCCTCTACAATGAGCAGTTCTTC CASSPAGDPLYNEQFF
. . TRBJ1-2 TRBV5-5 TGTGCCAGCAGCGGAGGGGATTTGGACTATGGCTACACCTTC CASSGGDLDYGYTF
. TRBD2 TRBJ2-1 TRBV27 TGTGCCAGCAGTTCCGTCGGGACTAGCTCCTACAATGAGCAGTTCTTC CASSSVGTSSYNEQFF
. . TRBJ2-5 TRBV5-4 TGTGCCAGCAGCTCCGAGACCCCTCACCGGGAGACCCAGTACTTC CASSSETPHRETQYF
. TRBD2 TRBJ2-3 TRBV6-1 TGTGCCAGCCAACTAGCGGTGAGCACAGATACGCAGTATTTT CASQLAVSTDTQYF
few . TRBJ2-1 TRBV14 TGTGCCAGCAGCCAAGAGACTAGTTTTACTGAGCAGTTCTTC CASSQETSFTEQFF
few . TRBJ2-1 TRBV4-1 TGCGCCAGCAGCCAAGGTTCAGGGAGTGGGGAGCAGTTCTTC CASSQGSGSGEQFF
. . TRBJ2-7 TRBV4-3 TGCGCCAGCAGCCCGGACACCGAATCCTACGAGCAGTACTTC CASSPDTESYEQYF
few TRBD2 TRBJ2-1 TRBV19 TGTGCCAGTAGTATAACCAGCGGGAGTTTTTACAATGAGCAGTTCTTC CASSITSGSFYNEQFF
few TRBD1 TRBJ2-7 TRBV11-2 TGTGCCAGCAGCCCAAACCGGGACAGGGGGATCTACGAGCAGTACTTC CASSPNRDRGIYEQYF
few TRBD1 TRBJ2-5 TRBV11-2 TGTGCCAGCAGCACCGGGACAGCCACCCAAGAGACCCAGTACTTC CASSTGTATQETQYF
. TRBD2 TRBJ2-1 TRBV9 TGTGCCAGCAGCGTCGAACCCTTCACCGGGACTAGCGGGTACAATGAGCAGTTCTTC CASSVEPFTGTSGYNEQFF
many TRBD2 TRBJ2-7 TRBV20-1 TGCAGTGCTAGAGATATAGCGGGAGCCATCTACGAGCAGTACTTC CSARDIAGAIYEQYF
few TRBD1 TRBJ2-5 TRBV7-9 TGTGCCAGCAGCCCGAAGGGACAGATCCAAGAGACCCAGTACTTC CASSPKGQIQETQYF
few . TRBJ2-1 TRBV28 TGTGCCAGCAGTTTAGGTTTAGTCAATGAGCAGTTCTTC CASSLGLVNEQFF
few TRBD1 TRBJ2-7 TRBV30 TGTGCCTGGAGTGTAGGGACAGGATCGGGGGAGCAGTACTTC CAWSVGTGSGEQYF
. TRBD2 TRBJ2-7 TRBV20-1 TGCAGTGCTAGAGCGACTAGCGGCTACGAGCAGTACTTC CSARATSGYEQYF